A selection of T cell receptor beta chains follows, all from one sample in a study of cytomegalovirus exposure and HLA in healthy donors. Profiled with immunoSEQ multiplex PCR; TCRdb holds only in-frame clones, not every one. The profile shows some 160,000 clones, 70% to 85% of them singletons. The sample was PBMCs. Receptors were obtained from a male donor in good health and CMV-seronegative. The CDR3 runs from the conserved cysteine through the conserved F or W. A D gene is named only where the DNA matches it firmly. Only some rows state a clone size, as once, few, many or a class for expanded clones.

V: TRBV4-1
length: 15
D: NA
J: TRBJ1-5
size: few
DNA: TGCGCCAGCAGCCAAGAGGTGGGCAGGGAACAGCCCCAGCATTTT
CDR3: CASSQEVGREQPQHF

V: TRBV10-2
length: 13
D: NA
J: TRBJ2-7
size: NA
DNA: TGCGCCAGCAGCCAACTTGGGGGGTACGAGCAGTACTTC
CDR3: CASSQLGGYEQYF

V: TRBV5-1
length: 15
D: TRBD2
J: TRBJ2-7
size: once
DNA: TGCGCCAGCAGCCCAACCGGGGGGAGCTCCTACGAGCAGTACTTC
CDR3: CASSPTGGSSYEQYF

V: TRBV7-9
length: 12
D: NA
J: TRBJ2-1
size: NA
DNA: TGTGCCAGCAGCCGAGGGGGGGGTGAGCAGTTCTTC
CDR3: CASSRGGGEQFF

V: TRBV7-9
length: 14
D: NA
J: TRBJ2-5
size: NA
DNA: TGTGCCAGCAGCTTAGATGGGGCCGCGGAGACCCAGTACTTC
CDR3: CASSLDGAAETQYF

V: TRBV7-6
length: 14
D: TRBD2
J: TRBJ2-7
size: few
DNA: TGTGCCAGCAGCCCCTTGGGGGGAGGGGACGAGCAGTACTTC
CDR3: CASSPLGGGDEQYF

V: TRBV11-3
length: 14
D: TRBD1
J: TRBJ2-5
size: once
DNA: TGTGCCAGCAGCACCGGACAGGGCCGGGAGACCCAGTACTTC
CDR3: CASSTGQGRETQYF

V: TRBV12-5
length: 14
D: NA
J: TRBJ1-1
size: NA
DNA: TGTGCTAGTGGTTTGGGAGCCGGGAACACTGAAGCTTTCTTT
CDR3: CASGLGAGNTEAFF

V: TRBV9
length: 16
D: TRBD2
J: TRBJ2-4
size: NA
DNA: TGTGCCAGCAGCGTAGAAGCGGGGTTAGCCAAAAACATTCAGTACTTC
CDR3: CASSVEAGLAKNIQYF

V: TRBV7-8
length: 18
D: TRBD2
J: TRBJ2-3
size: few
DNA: TGTGCCAGCAGCTTAGAGGCCGGCGGGGGGGGTATCACAGATACGCAGTATTTT
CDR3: CASSLEAGGGGITDTQYF

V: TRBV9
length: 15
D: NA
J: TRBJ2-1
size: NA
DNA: TGTGCCAGCAGCGTAGGGGGTGGGCCGGGGAATGAGCAGTTCTTC
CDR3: CASSVGGGPGNEQFF

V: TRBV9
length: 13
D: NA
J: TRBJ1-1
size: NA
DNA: TGTGCCAGCAGCGTAGAGGCAGGGACTGAAGCTTTCTTT
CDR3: CASSVEAGTEAFF

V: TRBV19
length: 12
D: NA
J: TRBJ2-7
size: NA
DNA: TGTGCCAGTAGTATAGAGCGAGGAGAGCAGTACTTC
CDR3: CASSIERGEQYF

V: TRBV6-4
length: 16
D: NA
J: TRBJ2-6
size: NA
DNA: TGTGCCAGCTCCGATGGACACCTCTCTGGGGCCAACGTCCTGACTTTC
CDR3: CASSDGHLSGANVLTF

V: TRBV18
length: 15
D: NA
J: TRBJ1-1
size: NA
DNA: TGTGCCAGCTCCCTAAGGCCAGGCCCTAACACTGAAGCTTTCTTT
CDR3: CASSLRPGPNTEAFF

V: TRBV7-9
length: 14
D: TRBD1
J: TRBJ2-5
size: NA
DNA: TGTGCCAGCAGCGTTGGACAGGGCCAAGAGACCCAGTACTTC
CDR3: CASSVGQGQETQYF

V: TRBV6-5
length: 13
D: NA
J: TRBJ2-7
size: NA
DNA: TGTGCCAGCAGGGCACAGGCCTCATACGAGCAGTACTTC
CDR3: CASRAQASYEQYF

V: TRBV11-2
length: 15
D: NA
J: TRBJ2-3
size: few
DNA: TGTGCCAGCAGCTTTACCGAGGGCCTCACAGATACGCAGTATTTT
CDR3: CASSFTEGLTDTQYF

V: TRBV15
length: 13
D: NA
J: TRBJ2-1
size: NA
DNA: TGTGCCACCAGCCAACAGGGTTACAATGAGCAGTTCTTC
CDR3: CATSQQGYNEQFF

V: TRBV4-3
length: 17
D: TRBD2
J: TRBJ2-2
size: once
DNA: TGCGCCAGCAGCCAGCCGGGACTAGCGGTTTCCACCGGGGAGCTGTTTTTT
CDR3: CASSQPGLAVSTGELFF

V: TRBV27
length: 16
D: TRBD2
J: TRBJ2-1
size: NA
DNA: TGTGCCAGCAGAGAGGGACTAGCGGGCTCCTACAATGAGCAGTTCTTC
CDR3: CASREGLAGSYNEQFF

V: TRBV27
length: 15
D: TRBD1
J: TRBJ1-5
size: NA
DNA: TGTGCCAGCAGACAAGGGACAGCTCCTAATCAGCCCCAGCATTTT
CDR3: CASRQGTAPNQPQHF

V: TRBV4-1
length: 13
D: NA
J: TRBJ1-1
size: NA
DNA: TGCGCCAGCAGCAGGGAGGTAGACACTGAAGCTTTCTTT
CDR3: CASSREVDTEAFF

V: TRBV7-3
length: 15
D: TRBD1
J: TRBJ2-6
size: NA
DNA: TGTGCCAGCAGCCCAGGGGGCGCTGGGGCCAACGTCCTGACTTTC
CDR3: CASSPGGAGANVLTF

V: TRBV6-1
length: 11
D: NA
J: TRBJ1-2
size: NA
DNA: TGTGCCAGCAGACCGACAGGCGGCTACACCTTC
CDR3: CASRPTGGYTF

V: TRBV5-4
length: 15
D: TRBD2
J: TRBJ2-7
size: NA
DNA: TGTGCCAGCAGCAGGGGACTAGCGGGCTCCGTCGAGCAGTACTTC
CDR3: CASSRGLAGSVEQYF

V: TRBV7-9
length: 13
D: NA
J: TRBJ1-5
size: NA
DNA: TGTGCCAGCCAGGGGCTTAGCAATCAGCCCCAGCATTTT
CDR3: CASQGLSNQPQHF

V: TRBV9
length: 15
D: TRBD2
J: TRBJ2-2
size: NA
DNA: TGTGCCAGCAGCGTAGAGCTAGCGGCCACCGGGGAGCTGTTTTTT
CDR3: CASSVELAATGELFF

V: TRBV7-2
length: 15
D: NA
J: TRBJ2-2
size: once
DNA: TGTGCCAGCAGCCGTCTCAGGCAGAACACCGGGGAGCTGTTTTTT
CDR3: CASSRLRQNTGELFF

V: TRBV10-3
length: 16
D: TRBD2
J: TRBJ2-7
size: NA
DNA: TGTGCCATCAGTGATCCGGGACTAGCGGGAGTATACGAGCAGTACTTC
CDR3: CAISDPGLAGVYEQYF